The 18 T cell receptor beta chains given below trace back to one sample, sequenced in a study of cytomegalovirus exposure and HLA in healthy donors. Researchers ran the PCR with 60 Vbeta and 13 Jbeta primers. The repertoire was sequenced with immunoSEQ multiplex PCR; TCRdb's copy has only in-frame clones and lacks some. Its listing shows 150,000 to 200,000 clones. Sequenced sample: PBMCs. Receptor source: a man aged 25-45 years in good health and CMV-seronegative.

J is TRBJ1-1 and V is TRBV11-1; 8 bases match TRBD1. Germline loops: CDR1 SGHAT, CDR2 FQDESV (reference sequence). V shed 1 base and J 12 bases; nucleotides not matched to a gene: 7. This CDR3 is built from 13 residues. The CDR3 protein is CASSLEGRGPTFF. The CDR3, as DNA: TGTGCCAGCAGCTTAGAGGGCAGGGGGCCAACTTTCTTT.

The V gene is TRBV6-5, the J gene TRBJ1-1; no firm D call. The germline V gene has CDR1 MNHEY and CDR2 SVGAGI. Deletions cut 10 bases from V and 7 bases from J, with 16 bases between. CDR3 length equals 12 residues. CDR3 DNA: TGTGCCACCCGGGAGGTAGGGTATGAAGCTTTCTTT. Residues: CATREVGYEAFF.

This chain joins TRBV10-2 and TRBJ1-4; a weak D match, TRBD1 (5 bases). The length of the CDR3 is 15 residues. The germline V gene has CDR1 WSHSY and CDR2 SAAADI. The V and J ends lost 3 bases and 2 bases respectively, with 10 bases between them. The CDR3 loop reads CASSETTDTNEKLFF. Written as DNA, the CDR3 is TGCGCCAGCAGTGAAACGACAGATACTAATGAAAAACTGTTTTTT.

The rearrangement joins TRBV5-1 to TRBJ1-1; possible D gene TRBD1, 5 bases. Trimming took off 6 bases at V and 3 bases at J, with 18 bases between the two ends. The CDR3 totals 15 residues. Germline V gene lookup returns CDR1 SGHRS and CDR2 YFSETQ. DNA for the CDR3: TGCGCCAGCACGGGAGGGGTCGGATGGGACACTGAAGCTTTCTTT. Amino acid sequence: CASTGGVGWDTEAFF.

This chain uses TRBV5-1 with TRBJ2-7, with TRBD1 as a possible D gene (6 bases). V was trimmed by 0 bases and J by 4 bases, leaving 11 bases between them. The CDR3 is 14 amino acids. From germline, CDR1 is SGHRS and CDR2 YFSETQ. CDR3 region: CASSLVGHSYEQYF. In nucleotides, the CDR3 is TGCGCCAGCAGCTTGGTGGGACATTCGTACGAGCAGTACTTC. Filled out from reference TRBV5-1 and TRBJ2-7, the complete variable domain reads KAGVTQTPRYLIKTRGQQVTLSCSPISGHRSVSWYQQTPGQGLQFLFEYFSETQRNKGNFPGRFSGRQFSNSRSEMNVSTLELGDSALYLCASSLVGHSYEQYFGPGTRLTVT.

This chain uses TRBV29-1 with TRBJ2-5; D is unclear. V was clipped by 5 bases and J by 4 bases, with 8 bases between them. The CDR3 has 11 amino acids. CDR1 SQVTM and CDR2 ANQGSEA come from the germline V gene. This CDR3 is CSVSRSETQYF. For the CDR3, the DNA is TGCAGCGTTTCGCGATCAGAGACCCAGTACTTC.

This chain joins TRBV2 and TRBJ2-5; TRBD2 agrees at 11 bases. From germline, CDR1 is SNHLY and CDR2 FYNNEI. The CDR3 has 18 amino acids. V gave up 3 bases and J gave up 2 bases; unmatched junction bases: 11. CDR3 DNA: TGTGCCAGCAGTGAGAGGCTAGCGGGAGGTCCCCATCAAGAGACCCAGTACTTC. Translating gives CASSERLAGGPHQETQYF.

The V and J genes are TRBV28 and TRBJ2-1; 13 bases map to TRBD2. The CDR3 is made up of 14 amino acids. Per germline, CDR1 MDHEN and CDR2 SYDVKM. V shed 8 bases and J 6 bases; nucleotides not matched to a gene: 4. CDR3 coding DNA: TGTGCCAGCCGGACTAGCGGGAGCCGCAATGAGCAGTTCTTC. Amino acids: CASRTSGSRNEQFF.

The genes are TRBV5-1 and TRBJ2-5; D gene unclear. Near its end, the DNA agrees better with TRBJ2-7, so the J call may be wrong. The CDR3 is made up of 14 amino acids. From germline, CDR1 is SGHRS and CDR2 YFSETQ. CDR3 sequence: CASSPVATSYEQYF. In DNA form, the CDR3 reads TGCGCCAGCAGCCCGGTCGCTACCTCCTACGAGCAGTACTTC.

Comments on this clone: The junction departs from the called germline gene at one end, perhaps through a read error. The rearrangement joins TRBV7-3 to TRBJ1-2, with 9 bases that match TRBD1. The CDR3 totals 13 residues. Germline V CDR1 and CDR2: SGHTA, FQGTGA. CDR3: CASSPPGQGALAF. The CDR3 DNA reads TGTGCCAGCAGCCCCCCGGGACAGGGCGCCCTCGCCTTC.

The V gene is TRBV5-1, the J gene TRBJ1-2; 7 bases match TRBD1. After removal of 0 bases from V and 8 bases from J, the junction contained 10 bases not matched to a gene. Germline V gives CDR1 SGHRS, CDR2 YFSETQ. CDR3 length equals 15 residues. The CDR3 DNA is TGCGCCAGCAGCTTGGGGACAGGCCAACTATGGGGCTACACCTTC. The encoded protein is CASSLGTGQLWGYTF.

This chain connects TRBV7-2 to TRBJ1-4; D gene ambiguous. This CDR3 has 12 amino acids. Germline CDR1 reads SGHTA; CDR2 reads FQGNSA. Trimming left V 5 bases short and J 3 bases short, with 4 bases between. DNA for the CDR3: TGTGCCAGCAGCCCATCTAATGAAAAACTGTTTTTT. It is translated as CASSPSNEKLFF.

In the case of this clone: The same CDR3 is also encoded by other DNA sequences in this sample. The V and J genes are TRBV2 and TRBJ2-3, with a weak D call TRBD2 (6 bases). V was shortened by 5 bases and J by 4 bases, with 13 bases between the two germline ends. This CDR3 has 14 residues. Germline-derived CDR1 and CDR2 are SNHLY and FYNNEI. CDR3 nucleotides: TGTGCCAGCAGTTCACTAGCTGGGGCAGATACGCAGTATTTT. This translates into CASSSLAGADTQYF.

J is TRBJ2-1 and V is TRBV6-1; 9 positions match TRBD2. The trim removed 1 base at V and 4 bases at J, leaving 5 bases unmatched. Germline values: CDR1 MNHNS, CDR2 SASEGT. CDR3 length equals 16 residues. CDR3 sequence reads: CASSEVGGREYNEQFF. As DNA, the CDR3 is TGTGCCAGCAGTGAAGTAGGCGGGAGGGAATACAATGAGCAGTTCTTC.

The J gene is TRBJ2-3, the V gene TRBV5-6; perhaps TRBD2 as D (5 bases). V gave up 1 base and J gave up 2 bases, with 14 bases separating them. From germline, CDR1 is SGHDT and CDR2 YYEEEE. CDR3 length: 16 residues. In nucleotides, the CDR3 is TGTGCCAGCAGCTTGTTCACAGCGAGGGTCACAGATACGCAGTATTTT. Amino acids: CASSLFTARVTDTQYF.

The chain carries TRBV27 and TRBJ1-4; D unresolved. The CDR3 runs 15 residues. The germline gives CDR1 MNHEY, CDR2 SMNVEV (reference sequence). The V end lost 5 bases, the J end lost 6 bases, and 16 bases lay between the germline ends. CDR3 loop: CASSPTRGKHEKLFF. CDR3 bases: TGTGCCAGCAGTCCCACGCGGGGTAAACATGAAAAACTGTTTTTT.

The chain employs TRBV29-1 and TRBJ1-1; 8 bases line up with TRBD1. The V and J ends lost 4 bases and 3 bases, in that order; junction bases with no gene match: 7. The CDR3 runs 14 residues. Germline CDR1 is SQVTM and CDR2 is ANQGSEA. In DNA, the CDR3 is TGCAGCGTTGTCCAGGGGGCGGTGGACACTGAAGCTTTCTTT. This encodes CSVVQGAVDTEAFF. The full variable domain, its missing parts supplied by reference TRBV29-1 and TRBJ1-1, is SAVISQKPSRDICQRGTSLTIQCQVDSQVTMMFWYRQQPGQSLTLIATANQGSEATYESGFVIDKFPISRPNLTFSTLTVSNMSPEDSSIYLCSVVQGAVDTEAFFGQGTRLTVV.

The chain is built from TRBV14 and TRBJ1-3; the match to TRBD1 covers 10 bases. This CDR3 is 15 amino acids long. The V gene's germline CDR1 is SGHDN and CDR2 FVKESK. After removal of 4 bases from V and 2 bases from J, the junction contained 2 bases not matched to a gene. The CDR3 DNA sequence: TGTGCCAGCAGCCTGACAGGGGGCCCTGGAAACACCATATATTTT. Amino acids: CASSLTGGPGNTIYF.